This TCR beta chain was sequenced in a study of blood T cell repertoires in COVID-19. Study-level information: PBMCs, B-cell-depleted T cells, or T cells were the source of the cDNA or gDNA that made up the material.

Germline CDR1 reads MNHNY; CDR2 reads SVGAGI (reference sequence). CDR3 length equals 16 residues. V lost 6 bases and J lost 0, with 15 bases in between. Sequencing used immunoSEQ multiplex PCR; TCRdb keeps in-frame clones, though not all of them. The sample carries about 84,000 clones, nearly 85% recorded once. This TCR was sampled from a woman aged 80 or over with acute or convalescent COVID-19. The sample taken for sequencing was peripheral blood. V is TRBV6-6 and J is TRBJ1-3; no clear D. The DNA for the CDR3 is TGTGCCAGCAGCAGCCGGGAGCTCCGCTCTGGAAACACCATATATTTT. Protein product: CASSSRELRSGNTIYF.